This T cell receptor (beta chain) was recorded in a study of early T cells in non-severe SARS-CoV-2 infection. Study overall: Sequenced bulk RNA came from whole blood that was unsorted, and chains were unpaired.

As part of library construction, unique molecular identifiers were attached to individual cDNA molecules. TCRdb re-analysed the 5' RACE reads in MiXCR, keeping a single row per CDR3 protein. The sample carries 65,000 to 90,000 distinct CDR3 sequences, around 12% recorded once. Study-wide findings and caveats: Clonotype matching in VDJdb favored anti-spike CD8 responses and did not capture private and CD4 specificities.

To note about this clonotype: The antigen is not known.

This receptor was obtained from an adult who was a healthcare worker with PCR-confirmed SARS-CoV-2 infection or an uninfected control (not recorded which). Sequenced material: whole blood.

The CDR3 DNA reads TGTGCCAGCAGCCCCTCTGGGATAGCAGATACGCAGTATTTT. This gives the protein CASSPSGIADTQYF. The chain is built from TRBV3-1 and TRBJ2-3; D remains ambiguous. Germline V CDR1 and CDR2: LGHDT, YNNKEL (reference sequence). The CDR3 loop spans 14 amino acids. The ends were cut back, 4 bases at V and 4 bases at J, with 12 bases in the middle.